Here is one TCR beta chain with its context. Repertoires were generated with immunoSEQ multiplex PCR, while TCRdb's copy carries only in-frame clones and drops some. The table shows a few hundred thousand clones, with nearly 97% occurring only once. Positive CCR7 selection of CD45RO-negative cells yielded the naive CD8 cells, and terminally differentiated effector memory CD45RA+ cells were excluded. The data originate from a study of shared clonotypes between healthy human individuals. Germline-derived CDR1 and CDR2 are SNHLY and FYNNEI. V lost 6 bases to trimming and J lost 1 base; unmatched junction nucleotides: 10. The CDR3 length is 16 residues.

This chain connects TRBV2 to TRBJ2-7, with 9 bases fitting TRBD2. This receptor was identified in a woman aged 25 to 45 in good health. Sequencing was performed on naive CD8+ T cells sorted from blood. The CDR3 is CASSSGAGGLSYEQYF. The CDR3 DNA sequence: TGTGCCAGCAGCTCGGGAGCGGGAGGTCTATCCTACGAGCAGTACTTC. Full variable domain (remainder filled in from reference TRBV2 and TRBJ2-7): EPEVTQTPSHQVTQMGQEVILRCVPISNHLYFYWYRQILGQKVEFLVSFYNNEISEKSEIFDDQFSVERPDGSNFTLKIRSTKLEDSAMYFCASSSGAGGLSYEQYFGPGTRLTVT.